This record covers a single T cell receptor beta chain. No antigen is known for it. This CDR3 spans 11 amino acids. V was cut by 1 base and J by 6 bases, with 4 bases left in between. Germline loops: CDR1 LGHNA, CDR2 YSLEER. These data belong to a study of cytomegalovirus exposure and HLA in healthy donors. Overall study: Ancestry clustering placed roughly 86% of under 450 genotyped donors in the Caucasian-associated cluster. Study conclusions and caveats: In a later analysis, compared with equally common non-associated chains, HLA-associated beta chains were more expanded. Whilst most TCR sequences proved rare, a subset of public TCRs occurred across many donors.

Primers: 60 Vbeta forward and 13 Jbeta reverse. Data came from immunoSEQ multiplex PCR; TCRdb stores just in-frame clones and leaves some out. The sample includes 120,000 or so clones, around 80% of them seen just once. V and J are TRBV4-3 and TRBJ2-7; D is uncertain. This receptor was obtained from a female donor in good health and CMV-seronegative. The sample comprised PBMCs. The CDR3 DNA sequence: TGCGCCAGCAGCCAAGCCGGCGAGCAGTACTTC. Its translation: CASSQAGEQYF.